The 2 T cell receptor beta chains below come from one sample, sequenced in a study of blood T cells in healthy people across ages. Sample-barcoded 5' priming and a J-beta primer mix drove a second PCR of roughly 7 to 11 cycles. TCRdb itself ran the 5' RACE reads through MiXCR, one entry per CDR3 protein. The table records about 700,000 distinct CDR3 sequences, about 34% of them present only once. The material sequenced was blood. All receptors derive from a woman at least 80 years old in good health.

The chain carries TRBV6-1 and TRBJ2-7, with D perhaps matching TRBD2 (6 bases). Germline CDR1 MNHNS, CDR2 SASEGT. The CDR3 consists of 14 residues. Trimming shortened V by 7 bases and J by 0 bases, and 13 bases separated the two germline ends. The CDR3 loop reads CASIGGTFSYEQYF. The DNA for the CDR3 is TGTGCCAGCATCGGCGGGACGTTCTCCTACGAGCAGTACTTC.

The chain has TRBV7-2 and TRBJ2-5; 16 bases align to TRBD2. Germline-derived CDR1 and CDR2 are SGHTA and FQGNSA. V gave up 4 bases and J gave up 5 bases; unmatched junction bases: 4. The CDR3 runs to 16 residues. In DNA form, the CDR3 reads TGTGCCAGCAGCTACGGGACTAGCGGGGGGGCGGAGACCCAGTACTTC. This gives the protein CASSYGTSGGAETQYF.